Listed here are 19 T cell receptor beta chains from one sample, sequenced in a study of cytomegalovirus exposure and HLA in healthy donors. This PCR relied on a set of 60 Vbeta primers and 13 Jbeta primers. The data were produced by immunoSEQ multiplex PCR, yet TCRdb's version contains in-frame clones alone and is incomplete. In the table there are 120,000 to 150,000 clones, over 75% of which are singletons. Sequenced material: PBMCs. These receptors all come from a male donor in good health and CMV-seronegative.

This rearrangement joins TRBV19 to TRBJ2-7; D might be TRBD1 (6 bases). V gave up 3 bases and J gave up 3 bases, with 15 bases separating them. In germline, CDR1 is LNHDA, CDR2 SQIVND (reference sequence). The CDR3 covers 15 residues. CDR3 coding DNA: TGTGCCAGTAGTATCTACGGGGACACCAGCTACGAGCAGTACTTC. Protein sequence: CASSIYGDTSYEQYF.

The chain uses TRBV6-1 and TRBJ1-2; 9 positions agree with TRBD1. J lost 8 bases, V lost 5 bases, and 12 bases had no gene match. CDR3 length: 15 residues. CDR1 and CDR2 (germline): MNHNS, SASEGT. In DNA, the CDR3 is TGTGCCAGCAGTCTCCGACAGGGGGACCCCAGGGGCTACACCTTC. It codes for CASSLRQGDPRGYTF.

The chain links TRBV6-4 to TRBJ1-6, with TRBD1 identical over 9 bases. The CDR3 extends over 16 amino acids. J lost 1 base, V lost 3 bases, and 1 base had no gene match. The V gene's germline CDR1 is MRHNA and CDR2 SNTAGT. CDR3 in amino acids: CASSEDRGSYNSPLHF. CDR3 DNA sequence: TGTGCCAGCAGTGAGGACAGGGGTTCCTATAATTCACCCCTCCACTTT.

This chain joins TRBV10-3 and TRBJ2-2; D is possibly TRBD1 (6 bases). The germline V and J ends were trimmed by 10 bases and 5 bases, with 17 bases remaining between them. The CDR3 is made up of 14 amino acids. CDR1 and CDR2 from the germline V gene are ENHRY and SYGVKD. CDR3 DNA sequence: TGTGCCACCCAGGGGCTAGATGGGACCGGGGAGCTGTTTTTT. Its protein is CATQGLDGTGELFF.

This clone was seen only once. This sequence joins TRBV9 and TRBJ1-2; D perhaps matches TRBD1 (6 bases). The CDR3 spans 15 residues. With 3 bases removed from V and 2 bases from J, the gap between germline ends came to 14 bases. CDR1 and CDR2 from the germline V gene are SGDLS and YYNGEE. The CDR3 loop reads CASSATGDYNYGYTF. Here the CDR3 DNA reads TGTGCCAGCAGCGCGACAGGAGACTACAACTATGGCTACACCTTC. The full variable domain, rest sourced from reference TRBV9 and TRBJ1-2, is DSGVTQTPKHLITATGQRVTLRCSPRSGDLSVYWYQQSLDQGLQFLIQYYNGEERAKGNILERFSAQQFPDLHSELNLSSLELGDSALYFCASSATGDYNYGYTFGSGTRLTVV.

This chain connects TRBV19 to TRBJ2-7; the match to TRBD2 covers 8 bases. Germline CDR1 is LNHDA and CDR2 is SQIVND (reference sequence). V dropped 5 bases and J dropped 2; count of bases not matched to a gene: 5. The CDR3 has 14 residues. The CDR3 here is CASSVAGGTYEQYF. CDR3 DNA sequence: TGTGCCAGTAGTGTGGCGGGGGGCACCTACGAGCAGTACTTC.

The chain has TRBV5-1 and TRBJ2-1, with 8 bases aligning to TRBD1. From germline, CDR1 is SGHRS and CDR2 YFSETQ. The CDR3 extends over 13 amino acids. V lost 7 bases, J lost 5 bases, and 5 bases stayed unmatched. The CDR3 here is CASSGQANNEQFF. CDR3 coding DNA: TGCGCCAGCTCGGGACAGGCCAACAATGAGCAGTTCTTC.

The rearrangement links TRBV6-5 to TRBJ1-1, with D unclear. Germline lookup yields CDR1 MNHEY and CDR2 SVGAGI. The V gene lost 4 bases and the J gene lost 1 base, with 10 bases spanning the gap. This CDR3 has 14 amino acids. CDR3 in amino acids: CASSWAEGNTEAFF. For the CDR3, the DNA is TGTGCCAGCAGTTGGGCAGAGGGGAACACTGAAGCTTTCTTT.

The CDR3 region has the DNA TGTGCCAGTAGACCCGGACAGGGCATGGACGAAGCTTTCTTT. Translation gives CASRPGQGMDEAFF. The chain is built from TRBV19 and TRBJ1-1; 8 bases line up with TRBD1. With 6 bases clipped from V and 8 bases from J, the junction kept 11 bases outside the gene matches. Per germline, CDR1 LNHDA and CDR2 SQIVND (reference sequence). The CDR3 has 14 amino acids.

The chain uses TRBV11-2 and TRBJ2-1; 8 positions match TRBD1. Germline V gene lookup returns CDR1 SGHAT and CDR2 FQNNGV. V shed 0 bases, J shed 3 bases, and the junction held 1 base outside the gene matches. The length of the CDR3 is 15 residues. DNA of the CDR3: TGTGCCAGCAGCTTAGAGGGACAGGTCTACAATGAGCAGTTCTTC. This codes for CASSLEGQVYNEQFF.

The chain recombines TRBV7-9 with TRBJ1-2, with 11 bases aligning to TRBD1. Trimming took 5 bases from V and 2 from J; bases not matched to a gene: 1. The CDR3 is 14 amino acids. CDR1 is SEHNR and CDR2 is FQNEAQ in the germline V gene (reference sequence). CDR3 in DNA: TGTGCCAGCAGCCGGGACAGGGGGAACTATGGCTACACCTTC. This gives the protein CASSRDRGNYGYTF. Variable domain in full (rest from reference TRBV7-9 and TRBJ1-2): DTGVSQNPRHKITKRGQNVTFRCDPISEHNRLYWYRQTLGQGPEFLTYFQNEAQLEKSRLLSDRFSAERPKGSFSTLEIQRTEQGDSAMYLCASSRDRGNYGYTFGSGTRLTVV.

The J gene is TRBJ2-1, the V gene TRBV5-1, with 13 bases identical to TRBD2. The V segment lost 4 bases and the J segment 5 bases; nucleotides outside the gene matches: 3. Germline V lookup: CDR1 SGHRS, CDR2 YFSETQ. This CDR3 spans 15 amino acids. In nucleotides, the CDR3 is TGCGCCAGCAGCATAGGGACTAGCGGGAACAATGAGCAGTTCTTC. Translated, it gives CASSIGTSGNNEQFF.

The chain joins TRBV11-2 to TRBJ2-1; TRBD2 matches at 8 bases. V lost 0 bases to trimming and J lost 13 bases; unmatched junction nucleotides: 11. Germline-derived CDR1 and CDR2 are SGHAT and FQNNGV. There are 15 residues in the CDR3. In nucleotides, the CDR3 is TGTGCCAGCAGCTTAGAACTAGCGGCCTTCAATGTACAGTTCTTC. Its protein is CASSLELAAFNVQFF.

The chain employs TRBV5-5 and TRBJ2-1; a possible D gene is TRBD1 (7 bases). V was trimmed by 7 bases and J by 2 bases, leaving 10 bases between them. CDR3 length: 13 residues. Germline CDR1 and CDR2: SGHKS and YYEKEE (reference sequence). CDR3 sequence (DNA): TGTGCCAGCCAGGGGGGCGCCTACAATGAGCAGTTCTTC. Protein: CASQGGAYNEQFF.

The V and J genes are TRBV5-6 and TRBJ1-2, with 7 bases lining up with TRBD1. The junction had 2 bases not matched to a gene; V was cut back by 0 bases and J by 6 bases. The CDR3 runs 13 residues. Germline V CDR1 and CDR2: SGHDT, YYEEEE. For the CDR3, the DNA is TGTGCCAGCAGCTTGGGGACAGGAAATGGCTACACCTTC. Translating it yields CASSLGTGNGYTF.

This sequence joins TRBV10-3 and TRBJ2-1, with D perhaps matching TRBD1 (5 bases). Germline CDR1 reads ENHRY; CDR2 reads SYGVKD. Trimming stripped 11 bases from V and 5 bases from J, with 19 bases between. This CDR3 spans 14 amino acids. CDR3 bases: TGTGCCGCCAGACCCCAGGGAAACAACAATGAGCAGTTCTTC. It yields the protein CAARPQGNNNEQFF.

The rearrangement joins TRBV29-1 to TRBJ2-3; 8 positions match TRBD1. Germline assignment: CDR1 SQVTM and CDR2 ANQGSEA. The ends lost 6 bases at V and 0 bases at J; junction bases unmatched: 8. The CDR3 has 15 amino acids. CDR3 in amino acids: CSVRGQGSSTDTQYF. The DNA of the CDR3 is TGCAGCGTGAGAGGACAGGGCAGTAGCACAGATACGCAGTATTTT.

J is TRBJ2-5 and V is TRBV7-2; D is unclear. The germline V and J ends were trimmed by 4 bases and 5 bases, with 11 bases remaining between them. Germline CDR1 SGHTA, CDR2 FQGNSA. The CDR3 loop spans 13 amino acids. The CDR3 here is CASSSFIVETQYF. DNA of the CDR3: TGTGCCAGCAGCTCCTTTATTGTCGAGACCCAGTACTTC.

The CDR3 DNA reads TGTGCCAGCAGGGCACTGACAGGGGGTAATCAGCCCCAGCATTTT. Translated: CASRALTGGNQPQHF. The chain uses TRBV6-5 and TRBJ1-5; TRBD1 aligns across 9 bases. Germline trimming cut 6 bases from V and 4 bases from J; bases unmatched to any gene: 7. The germline V gene encodes CDR1 MNHEY and CDR2 SVGAGI. CDR3 length: 15 residues.